These 23 T cell receptor beta chains share one sample of origin, sequenced in a study of control samples from healthy donors and cancer patients. The assay was immunoSEQ multiplex PCR, and TCRdb's table has in-frame clones only and misses some. The sample includes about 270,000 clones, roughly 80% of them seen just once. Material: PBMCs. All receptors derive from a woman aged 60-70 years with lung cancer.

The chain links TRBV5-4 to TRBJ2-3; D is uncertain. V dropped 5 bases and J dropped 0 bases, with 16 bases sitting between them. The CDR3 length is 16 residues. The germline CDR1 and CDR2 sequences are SGHNT and YYREEE (reference sequence). The CDR3 coding sequence is TGTGCCAGCAGGCCCGATAGGGTAGCCAGCACAGATACGCAGTATTTT. Translating gives CASRPDRVASTDTQYF.

V is TRBV7-2 and J is TRBJ1-2, with D unclear. V was shortened by 5 bases and J by 5 bases, with 21 bases between the two germline ends. The CDR3 runs to 16 residues. Germline CDR1 SGHTA, CDR2 FQGNSA. This CDR3 is CASSPAGLQLAYGYTF. CDR3 nucleotides: TGTGCCAGCAGCCCCGCGGGCCTTCAACTGGCATATGGCTACACCTTC.

The genes are TRBV2 and TRBJ1-6, with D perhaps matching TRBD1 (6 bases). This CDR3 comprises 15 residues. Germline lookup yields CDR1 SNHLY and CDR2 FYNNEI. V lost 5 bases and J 10 bases, leaving 18 bases between the germline ends. The CDR3 reads CASSFIRGGESPLHF. CDR3 sequence (DNA): TGTGCCAGCAGTTTTATCAGGGGAGGGGAATCACCCCTCCACTTT.

This clone was seen only a few times. V gene TRBV10-3 combines with J gene TRBJ1-2; 7 bases line up with TRBD1. Trimming at V came to 2 bases and at J to 0 bases, leaving 12 bases not matched to a gene. Germline-derived CDR1 and CDR2 are ENHRY and SYGVKD. CDR3 length: 18 amino acids. Written as DNA, the CDR3 is TGTGCCATCAGTGAGAGGACAGGTGGCGAGGGGGCTAACTATGGCTACACCTTC. The encoded protein is CAISERTGGEGANYGYTF.

This chain links TRBV10-3 with TRBJ1-2, with D uncertain. This CDR3 is 14 amino acids long. Germline CDR1 is ENHRY and CDR2 is SYGVKD. V was shortened by 3 bases and J by 5 bases, with 13 bases between the two germline ends. CDR3 DNA: TGTGCCATCAGTGAAGGGTTTAACGCTTATGGCTACACCTTC. It encodes CAISEGFNAYGYTF.

V is TRBV9 and J is TRBJ2-3; D ambiguous. This CDR3 contains 15 residues. The germline V gene has CDR1 SGDLS and CDR2 YYNGEE. Trimming removed 8 bases at V and 2 bases at J, with 18 bases between. The DNA for the CDR3 is TGTGCCAGTTCACCGGACCCGACCCTCACAGATACGCAGTATTTT. This codes for CASSPDPTLTDTQYF.

This rearrangement joins TRBV28 to TRBJ2-3; TRBD2 aligns across 14 bases. The CDR3 sequence is 16 residues long. CDR1 MDHEN and CDR2 SYDVKM come from the germline V gene. V shed 4 bases, J shed 6 bases, and the junction held 6 bases outside the gene matches. The CDR3 is CASSSPGLAGADTQYF. As DNA, the CDR3 is TGTGCCAGCAGTTCCCCGGGACTAGCGGGAGCTGATACGCAGTATTTT. The full variable domain, with the rest looked up from reference TRBV28 and TRBJ2-3, is DVKVTQSSRYLVKRTGEKVFLECVQDMDHENMFWYRQDPGLGLRLIYFSYDVKMKEKGDIPEGYSVSREKKERFSLILESASTNQTSMYLCASSSPGLAGADTQYFGPGTRLTVL.

About this clone itself: Germline is not matched at one junction end, which may reflect a read error. This chain joins TRBV7-7 and TRBJ2-5, with TRBD1 identical over 7 bases. The germline V gene has CDR1 SSHAT and CDR2 FNYEAQ (reference sequence). The CDR3 covers 15 residues. Here the CDR3 DNA reads TGTGCTAGCAGCTTACAAGGGACAGTCCAAGAGACCCAGTACTTC. Translation gives CASSLQGTVQETQYF.

J is TRBJ1-4 and V is TRBV10-2, with no clear D. V lost 9 bases and J lost 0, with 8 bases in between. This CDR3 comprises 13 residues. Germline lookup yields CDR1 WSHSY and CDR2 SAAADI. DNA of the CDR3: TGCGCCAGTGGGAGATCAACTAATGAAAAACTGTTTTTT. Protein product: CASGRSTNEKLFF.

This clone is labeled as medium-sized. The chain has TRBV6-5 and TRBJ2-5; D not certain. Trimming removed 2 bases from V and 1 base from J, with 5 bases in between. The length of the CDR3 is 13 residues. CDR1 is MNHEY, CDR2 SVGAGI, per germline. CDR3 region: CASSYGSQETQYF. CDR3 DNA sequence: TGTGCCAGCAGTTACGGCAGCCAAGAGACCCAGTACTTC.

The rearrangement joins TRBV4-1 to TRBJ2-3, with D perhaps matching TRBD1 (5 bases). This CDR3 is built from 13 residues. From germline, CDR1 is MGHRA and CDR2 YSYEKL. Trimming shortened V by 5 bases and J by 5 bases, and 11 bases separated the two germline ends. The CDR3 here is CASSVGPGDTQYF. In DNA form, the CDR3 reads TGCGCCAGCAGCGTGGGGCCGGGAGATACGCAGTATTTT.

The chain carries TRBV7-2 and TRBJ2-1; D may be TRBD1 (5 bases). This CDR3 spans 13 amino acids. Germline CDR1 reads SGHTA; CDR2 reads FQGNSA. Trimming took 3 bases from V and 7 from J, leaving 10 bases between them. The CDR3 spells CASSFRGRNEQFF. The CDR3 DNA reads TGTGCCAGCAGCTTTAGGGGCCGTAATGAGCAGTTCTTC.

Note on this clone: An end of the junction differs from the germline gene, which may be a read error. The V and J genes are TRBV7-7 and TRBJ2-1; D is possibly TRBD2 (5 bases). Per the germline V gene, CDR1 is SSHAT and CDR2 is FNYEAQ (reference sequence). This CDR3 region has 13 residues. This CDR3 is CASSAHPEDEQFF. The CDR3 DNA reads as TGTGCTAGCAGCGCTCACCCGGAGGATGAGCAGTTCTTC.

In its sample, this clone was seen many times. J is TRBJ2-7 and V is TRBV5-5, with 8 bases aligning to TRBD2. Germline V gene lookup returns CDR1 SGHKS and CDR2 YYEKEE (reference sequence). The V segment lost 3 bases and the J segment 5 bases; nucleotides outside the gene matches: 10. CDR3 length equals 15 residues. This chain's CDR3 is CASSSGGASVHEQYF. CDR3 DNA: TGTGCCAGCAGCTCGGGGGGGGCGAGCGTCCACGAGCAGTACTTC.

The chain carries TRBV5-1 and TRBJ2-3; 12 nucleotides agree with TRBD2. V was pared by 1 base and J by 6 bases, with 15 bases of the junction left unmatched. Germline loops: CDR1 SGHRS, CDR2 YFSETQ. This CDR3 is built from 19 residues. The CDR3: CASSLRPPGLAGMLDTQYF. CDR3 DNA sequence: TGCGCCAGCAGCTTGCGGCCCCCTGGACTAGCGGGAATGTTGGATACGCAGTATTTT.

V is TRBV28 and J is TRBJ1-4; D is uncertain. V was clipped by 6 bases and J by 11 bases, with 13 bases between them. In germline, CDR1 is MDHEN, CDR2 SYDVKM. The CDR3 contains 12 residues. The CDR3 here is CASSVGPSKLFF. Here the CDR3 DNA reads TGTGCCAGCAGCGTTGGACCGAGTAAACTGTTTTTT.

J is TRBJ2-7 and V is TRBV27; TRBD1 matches 12 bases. The ends lost 5 bases at V and 7 bases at J; junction bases unmatched: 12. Germline values: CDR1 MNHEY, CDR2 SMNVEV (reference sequence). CDR3 length: 16 residues. Here the CDR3 DNA reads TGTGCCAGCAGTCCCGGCTTGGGACAGGGGGCGCGGGAGCAGTACTTC. It specifies CASSPGLGQGAREQYF.

The rearrangement links TRBV2 to TRBJ2-2, with TRBD2 matching over 7 bases. Germline CDR1 reads SNHLY; CDR2 reads FYNNEI. V was pared by 3 bases and J by 1 base, with 8 bases of the junction left unmatched. This CDR3 is built from 17 residues. In DNA form, the CDR3 reads TGTGCCAGCAGTGAGGGGGGGAGCGACTGGAACACCGGGGAGCTGTTTTTT. This gives the protein CASSEGGSDWNTGELFF. The complete variable domain, with remaining parts taken from reference TRBV2 and TRBJ2-2, reads EPEVTQTPSHQVTQMGQEVILRCVPISNHLYFYWYRQILGQKVEFLVSFYNNEISEKSEIFDDQFSVERPDGSNFTLKIRSTKLEDSAMYFCASSEGGSDWNTGELFFGEGSRLTVL.

The gene calls are TRBV25-1 and TRBJ1-2; 7 bases map to TRBD1. CDR1 is MGHDK and CDR2 is SYGVNS in the germline V gene. J lost 6 bases, V lost 6 bases, and 4 bases had no gene match. CDR3 length: 12 residues. CDR3 bases: TGTGCCAGCAGCCGTACAGGGGATGGCTACACCTTC. Encoded protein: CASSRTGDGYTF.

The gene calls are TRBV9 and TRBJ2-5; a weak D match, TRBD1 (6 bases). The CDR3 extends over 15 amino acids. The germline V gene encodes CDR1 SGDLS and CDR2 YYNGEE. V was shortened by 0 bases and J by 5 bases, with 14 bases between the two germline ends. CDR3 nucleotides: TGTGCCAGCAGCGTAGGGGCAGGGGACCGGGAGACCCAGTACTTC. Translation: CASSVGAGDRETQYF.

This rearrangement joins TRBV3-1 (or the pseudogene TRBV3-2) to TRBJ2-5; D unresolved. Trimming removed 4 bases at V and 5 bases at J, with 5 bases between. The germline V gene has CDR1 LGHDT and CDR2 YNNKEL (reference sequence). The CDR3 sequence is 11 residues long. CDR3: CASSRLETQYF. The CDR3 coding sequence is TGTGCCAGCAGCCGCTTGGAGACCCAGTACTTC.

The sample holds one count of this clone. This rearrangement joins TRBV11-2 to TRBJ1-1, with unresolved D. The CDR3 is made up of 13 amino acids. V was shortened by 1 base and J by 0 bases, with 3 bases between the two germline ends. Per the germline V gene, CDR1 is SGHAT and CDR2 is FQNNGV. CDR3 in amino acids: CASSLVVNTEAFF. The CDR3 region has the DNA TGTGCCAGCAGCTTAGTAGTGAACACTGAAGCTTTCTTT. Together with reference TRBV11-2 and TRBJ1-1, the CDR3 gives the full variable domain: EAGVAQSPRYKIIEKRQSVAFWCNPISGHATLYWYQQILGQGPKLLIQFQNNGVVDDSQLPKDRFSAERLKGVDSTLKIQPAKLEDSAVYLCASSLVVNTEAFFGQGTRLTVV.

The V and J genes are TRBV6-5 and TRBJ1-3; D is ambiguous. CDR1 and CDR2 from the germline V gene are MNHEY and SVGAGI. This CDR3 comprises 14 residues. V lost 6 bases, J lost 0 bases, and 9 bases lay in between. The CDR3 nucleotides read TGTGCCAGCAGCGTGACAAACTCTGGAAACACCATATATTTT. Translated, it gives CASSVTNSGNTIYF.